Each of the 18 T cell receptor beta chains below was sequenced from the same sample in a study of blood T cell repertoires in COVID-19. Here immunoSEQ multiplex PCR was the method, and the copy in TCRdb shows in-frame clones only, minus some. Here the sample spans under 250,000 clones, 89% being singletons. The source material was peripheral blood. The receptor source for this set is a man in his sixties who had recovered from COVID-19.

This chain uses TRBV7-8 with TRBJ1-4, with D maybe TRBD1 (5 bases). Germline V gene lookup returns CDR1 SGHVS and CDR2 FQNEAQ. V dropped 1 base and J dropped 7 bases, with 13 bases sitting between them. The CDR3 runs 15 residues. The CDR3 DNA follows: TGTGCCAGCAGCTTAGGAAGGGAACAGGTTGAAAAACTGTTTTTT. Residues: CASSLGREQVEKLFF.

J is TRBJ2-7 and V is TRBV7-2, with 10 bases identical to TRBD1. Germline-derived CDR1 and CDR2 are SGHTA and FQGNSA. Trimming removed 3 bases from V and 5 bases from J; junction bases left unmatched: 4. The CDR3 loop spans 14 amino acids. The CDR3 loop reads CASSFPGQGNEQYF. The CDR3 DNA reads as TGTGCCAGCAGCTTCCCGGGACAGGGGAACGAGCAGTACTTC.

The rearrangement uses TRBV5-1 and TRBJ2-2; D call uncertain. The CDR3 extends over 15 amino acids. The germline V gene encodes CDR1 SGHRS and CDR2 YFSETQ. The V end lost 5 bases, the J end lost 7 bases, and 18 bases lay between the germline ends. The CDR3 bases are TGCGCCAGCAGAATTCCCTCCCCAGATCACGGGGAGCTGTTTTTT. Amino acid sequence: CASRIPSPDHGELFF.

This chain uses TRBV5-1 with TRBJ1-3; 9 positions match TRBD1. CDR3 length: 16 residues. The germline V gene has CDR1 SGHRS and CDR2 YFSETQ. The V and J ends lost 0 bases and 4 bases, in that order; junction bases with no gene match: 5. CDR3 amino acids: CASSLAGTGYGNTIYF. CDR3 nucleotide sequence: TGCGCCAGCAGCTTGGCCGGGACAGGGTACGGAAACACCATATATTTT.

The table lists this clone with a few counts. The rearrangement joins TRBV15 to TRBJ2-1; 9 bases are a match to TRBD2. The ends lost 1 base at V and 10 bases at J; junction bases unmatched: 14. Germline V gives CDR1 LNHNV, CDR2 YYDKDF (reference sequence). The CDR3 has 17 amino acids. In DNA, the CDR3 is TGTGCCACCAGCAGAGGAGGTAGCGGGAGTGGGATCTGGGAGCAGTTCTTC. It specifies CATSRGGSGSGIWEQFF.

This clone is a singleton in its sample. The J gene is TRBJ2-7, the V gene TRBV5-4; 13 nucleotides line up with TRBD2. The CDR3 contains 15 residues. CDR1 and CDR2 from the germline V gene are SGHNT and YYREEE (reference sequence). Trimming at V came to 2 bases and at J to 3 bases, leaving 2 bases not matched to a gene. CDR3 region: CASSFGTSGNYEQYF. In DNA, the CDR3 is TGTGCCAGCAGCTTCGGGACTAGCGGGAACTACGAGCAGTACTTC. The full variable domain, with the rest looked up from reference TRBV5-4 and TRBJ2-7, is ETGVTQSPTHLIKTRGQQVTLRCSSQSGHNTVSWYQQALGQGPQFIFQYYREEENGRGNFPPRFSGLQFPNYSSELNVNALELDDSALYLCASSFGTSGNYEQYFGPGTRLTVT.

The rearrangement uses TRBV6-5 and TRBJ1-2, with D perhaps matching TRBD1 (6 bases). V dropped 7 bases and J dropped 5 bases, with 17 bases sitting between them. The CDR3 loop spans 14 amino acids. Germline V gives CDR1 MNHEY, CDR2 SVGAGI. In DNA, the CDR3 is TGTGCCAGCAACCGGGACACCGGCCGTTATGGCTACACCTTC. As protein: CASNRDTGRYGYTF.

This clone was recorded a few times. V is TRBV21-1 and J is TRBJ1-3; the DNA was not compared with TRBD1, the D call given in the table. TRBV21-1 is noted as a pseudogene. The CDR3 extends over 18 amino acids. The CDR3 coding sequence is TGTGCCAGCAGCAATTGGGGTGGGACAGGAGATCTTGGAAACACCATATATTTT. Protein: CASSNWGGTGDLGNTIYF.

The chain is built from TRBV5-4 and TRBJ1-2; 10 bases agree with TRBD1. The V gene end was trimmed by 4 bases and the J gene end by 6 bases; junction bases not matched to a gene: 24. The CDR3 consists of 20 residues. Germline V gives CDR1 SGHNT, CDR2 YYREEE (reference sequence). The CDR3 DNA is TGTGCCAGCAGCCGGGGGAAAGGTTCTTCGGGACAGGGGAGTTTTCATGGCTACACCTTC. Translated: CASSRGKGSSGQGSFHGYTF.

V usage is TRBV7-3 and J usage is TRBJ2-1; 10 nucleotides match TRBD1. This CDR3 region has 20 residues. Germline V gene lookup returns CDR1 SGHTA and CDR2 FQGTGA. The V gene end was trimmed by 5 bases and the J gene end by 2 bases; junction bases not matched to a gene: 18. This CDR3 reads CASSRPTGGIAGGAYNEQFF. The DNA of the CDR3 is TGTGCCAGCAGCCGACCGACAGGGGGCATCGCGGGGGGTGCCTACAATGAGCAGTTCTTC.

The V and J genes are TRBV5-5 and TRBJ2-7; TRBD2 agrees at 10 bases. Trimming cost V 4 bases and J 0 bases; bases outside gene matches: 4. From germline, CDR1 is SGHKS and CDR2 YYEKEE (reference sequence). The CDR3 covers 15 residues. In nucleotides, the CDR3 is TGTGCCAGCAGCCTGCTAGCGGGGGACTCCTACGAGCAGTACTTC. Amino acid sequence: CASSLLAGDSYEQYF.

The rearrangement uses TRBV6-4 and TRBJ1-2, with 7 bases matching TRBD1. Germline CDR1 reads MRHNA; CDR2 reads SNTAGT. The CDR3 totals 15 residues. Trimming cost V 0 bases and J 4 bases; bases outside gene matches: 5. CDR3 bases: TGTGCCAGCAGTGACTCCCACAGGGGAGTCTATGGCTACACCTTC. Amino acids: CASSDSHRGVYGYTF.

CDR3: CASGHLISGRAENEQFF. CDR3 DNA sequence: TGTGCCAGCGGCCACCTAATTAGCGGGAGGGCCGAGAATGAGCAGTTCTTC. The chain employs TRBV11-2 and TRBJ2-1; 11 bases are shared with TRBD2. Germline V gene data show CDR1 as SGHAT and CDR2 as FQNNGV. V dropped 8 bases and J dropped 7; count of bases not matched to a gene: 16. This CDR3 is built from 17 residues.

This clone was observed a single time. The CDR3 DNA reads as TGTGCCAGCAGTTATACTAGCGGGAGGAGGGCCGGGGAGCTGTTTTTT. Protein sequence: CASSYTSGRRAGELFF. This sequence joins TRBV28 and TRBJ2-2, with TRBD2 matching 12 bases. J lost 6 bases, V lost 4 bases, and 6 bases had no gene match. The CDR3 loop spans 16 amino acids. Germline V gene data show CDR1 as MDHEN and CDR2 as SYDVKM.

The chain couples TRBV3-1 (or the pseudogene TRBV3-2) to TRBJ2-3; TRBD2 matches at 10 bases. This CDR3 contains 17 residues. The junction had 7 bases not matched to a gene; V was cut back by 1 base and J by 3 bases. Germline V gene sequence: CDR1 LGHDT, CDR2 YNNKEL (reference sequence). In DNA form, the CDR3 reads TGTGCCAGCAGCCAAGTTCAGCGGGGGGGCGGGACAGATACGCAGTATTTT. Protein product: CASSQVQRGGGTDTQYF.

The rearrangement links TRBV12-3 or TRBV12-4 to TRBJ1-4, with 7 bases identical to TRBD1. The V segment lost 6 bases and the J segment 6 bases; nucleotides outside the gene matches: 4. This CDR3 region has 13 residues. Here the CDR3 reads CASRAGTDEKLFF. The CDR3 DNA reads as TGTGCCAGCAGAGCCGGGACAGATGAAAAACTGTTTTTT.

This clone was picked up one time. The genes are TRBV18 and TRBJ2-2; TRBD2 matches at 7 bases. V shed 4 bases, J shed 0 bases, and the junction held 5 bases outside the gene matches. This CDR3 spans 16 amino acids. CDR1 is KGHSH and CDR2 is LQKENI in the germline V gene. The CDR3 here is CASSLLAVSNTGELFF. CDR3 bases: TGTGCCAGCTCACTCCTAGCGGTTTCGAACACCGGGGAGCTGTTTTTT.

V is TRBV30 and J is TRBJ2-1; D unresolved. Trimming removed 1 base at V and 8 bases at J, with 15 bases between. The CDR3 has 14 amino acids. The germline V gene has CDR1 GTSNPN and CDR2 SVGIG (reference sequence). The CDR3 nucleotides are TGTGCCTGGAGTGGGTCAGCTCGACGGGATGAGCAGTTCTTC. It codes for CAWSGSARRDEQFF.